This TCR beta chain is drawn from a study of blood T cell repertoires in COVID-19. At the level of the study: Specimens from acute and convalescent COVID-19 originated in the United States, Italy and Spain.

Using immunoSEQ multiplex PCR, the repertoire was profiled, and TCRdb retains in-frame clones only, with some absent. The sample includes 150,000 to 180,000 clones, about 90% of them seen just once. The V segment lost 4 bases and the J segment 4 bases; nucleotides outside the gene matches: 13. CDR1 LGHNA and CDR2 YNFKEQ come from the germline V gene. This CDR3 is built from 17 residues. The gene calls are TRBV4-2 and TRBJ2-3; TRBD2 aligns across 8 bases. The receptor was isolated from a middle-aged man with acute or convalescent COVID-19. Source material: peripheral blood. CDR3 protein: CASSPGGGSGTADTQYF. CDR3 bases: TGTGCCAGCAGCCCCGGGGGGGGGAGCGGGACCGCAGATACGCAGTATTTT.